Listed here are 24 T cell receptor beta chains from one sample, sequenced in a study of Tregs in tolerant kidney transplant recipients. Assay used: immunoSEQ multiplex PCR; TCRdb lists only in-frame clones, some missing. The table lists fewer than 40,000 clones. The sample was CD8+ T cells from blood, taken before the transplant. Every receptor here comes from a human donor who received a combined kidney and bone marrow transplant.

With regard to this clone: The read terminates 3 residues before the CDR3 end, so the remaining end is supplied by the germline J gene. V gene TRBV28 combines with J gene TRBJ2-7; TRBD1 aligns across 9 bases. This CDR3 is built from 15 residues. V lost 2 bases, J lost 3 bases, and 5 bases stayed unmatched. Germline V gene lookup returns CDR1 MDHEN and CDR2 SYDVKM. The DNA read from the CDR3 is TGTGCCAGCAGTTTAGAGGGGACAGGGTTCTACGAG. Translated, it gives CASSLEGTGFYE. The complete CDR3 sequence is CASSLEGTGFYEQYF.

About this clone itself: The read is 3 residues too short to cover the CDR3 end, so that end is filled in from the germline J gene. The chain links TRBV6-1 to TRBJ2-3; 7 positions agree with TRBD2. The V gene end was trimmed by 1 base and the J gene end by 3 bases; junction bases not matched to a gene: 1. The CDR3 runs 14 residues. The germline V gene encodes CDR1 MNHNS and CDR2 SASEGT. CDR3 sequence: CASSEVSGTDTQYF. The CDR3 bases that were read are TGTGCCAGCAGTGAAGTTAGCGGGACAGATACG.

CDR3 amino acids: CSARDLRANRYEQYF. Partial CDR3 DNA: TGCAGTGCTAGAGATTTGCGGGCTAACCGTTACGAG. J is TRBJ2-7 and V is TRBV20-1; D might be TRBD2 (5 bases). The sequence runs out 3 residues before the end of the CDR3; the remainder is reconstructed from the germline J gene. Deletions cut 0 bases from V and 4 bases from J, with 16 bases between. The germline gives CDR1 DFQATT, CDR2 SNEGSKA (reference sequence). The length of the CDR3 is 15 residues.

Note on this clone: The observed sequence ends 3 residues before the CDR3 terminus, with the missing tail filled in from the germline J gene. The chain recombines TRBV19 with TRBJ2-3; 8 bases fit TRBD2. With 3 bases clipped from V and 1 base from J, the junction kept 3 bases outside the gene matches. Germline values: CDR1 LNHDA, CDR2 SQIVND (reference sequence). This CDR3 is built from 15 residues. CDR3 loop: CASSITSGRTDTQYF. The sequenced part of the CDR3 DNA is TGTGCCAGTAGTATTACTAGCGGTCGCACAGATACG.

Notes on this clone: The read gets to within 3 residues of the CDR3 end, and the germline J gene fills in the rest. V gene TRBV2 combines with J gene TRBJ2-1; 11 nucleotides match TRBD2. The CDR3 consists of 17 residues. The germline V gene has CDR1 SNHLY and CDR2 FYNNEI. The J segment lost 4 bases and the V segment lost 7 bases, leaving 12 bases of the junction unmatched. The covered CDR3 bases are TGTGCCAGCACCGGTATACTAGCGGGGGACTATTACAATGAG. Translating gives CASTGILAGDYYNE. In full, the CDR3 is CASTGILAGDYYNEQFF.

Comments on this clone: Read sequence stops 3 residues before the CDR3 end, and the germline J gene provides the missing end. This chain connects TRBV19 to TRBJ2-6; a weak D match, TRBD2 (6 bases). Trimming pared 3 bases from V and 0 bases from J, leaving 15 bases between. In germline, CDR1 is LNHDA, CDR2 SQIVND (reference sequence). This CDR3 is built from 18 residues. The sequenced CDR3 bases are TGTGCCAGTAGTATCGGACCGGGACTCTACTCTGGGGCCAACGTC. It is translated as CASSIGPGLYSGANV. From start to end, the CDR3 is CASSIGPGLYSGANVLTF.

In the case of this clone: From the germline J gene comes the end of the CDR3, since the read stops 3 residues before it. The chain is built from TRBV19 and TRBJ2-5, with a weak D call TRBD1 (8 bases). This CDR3 is 16 amino acids long. The germline gives CDR1 LNHDA, CDR2 SQIVND (reference sequence). V gave up 0 bases and J gave up 3 bases, with 14 bases separating them. CDR3 bases read: TGTGCCAGTAGTATAGAGGATACAGGGGGGGAAGAGACC. The encoded protein is CASSIEDTGGEET. The entire CDR3 protein reads CASSIEDTGGEETQYF.

As for this clone: The read ends 3 residues early relative to the CDR3; the germline J gene fills the gap. The chain couples TRBV29-1 to TRBJ1-3; 8 nucleotides match TRBD1. CDR3 size: 16 residues. J gave up 8 bases and V 7 bases, and 19 bases lay outside the gene matches. Germline V gene lookup returns CDR1 SQVTM and CDR2 ANQGSEA. The CDR3 bases that were read are TGCAGCGCCTTGCCCTCATGGACAGGGACCGGGGACACC. It codes for CSALPSWTGTGDT. The CDR3, in full, reads CSALPSWTGTGDTIYF.

Worth noting for this clone: The read ends 3 residues before the CDR3 terminus; that terminus is restored from the germline J gene. The chain couples TRBV19 to TRBJ1-6; unclear D gene. The germline CDR1 and CDR2 sequences are LNHDA and SQIVND (reference sequence). The CDR3 is made up of 12 amino acids. The ends were cut back, 10 bases at V and 6 bases at J, with 10 bases in the middle. The CDR3 sequence: CATRYGNSPLHF. The DNA read from the CDR3 is TGTGCCACCCGATACGGTAATTCACCC.

The sequenced part of the CDR3 DNA is TGTGCCAGCAGCTTAGCGGGCCTAGCGACCGAAGAGACC. Protein product: CASSLAGLATEET. The full CDR3 protein is CASSLAGLATEETQYF. V gene TRBV7-8 combines with J gene TRBJ2-5; tentative D call: TRBD2 (6 bases). The missing CDR3 end, 3 residues past where the read stops, is filled in from the germline J gene. Trimming took off 0 bases at V and 3 bases at J, with 14 bases between the two ends. CDR3 size: 16 residues. CDR1 and CDR2 (germline): SGHVS, FQNEAQ.

With regard to this clone: The CDR3 is cut off 3 residues early in the read; its end comes from the germline J gene. This chain joins TRBV19 and TRBJ1-6; no clear D gene. V shed 8 bases and J shed 7 bases, with 21 bases lying between them. Germline V gives CDR1 LNHDA, CDR2 SQIVND (reference sequence). The CDR3 sequence is 16 residues long. CDR3 protein: CASRSASGPLNSPLHF. Incomplete CDR3 DNA: TGTGCCAGTCGGTCTGCCTCGGGTCCTCTCAATTCACCC.

Notes on this clone: The sequence runs out 3 residues before the end of the CDR3; the remainder is reconstructed from the germline J gene. The chain employs TRBV10-2 and TRBJ2-1; 10 bases fit TRBD2. V shed 4 bases and J 9 bases; nucleotides not matched to a gene: 6. Germline CDR1 is WSHSY and CDR2 is SAAADI. The CDR3 loop spans 14 amino acids. CDR3 amino acids: CASSAAGGPFEQFF. The CDR3 DNA, read in part, is TGCGCCAGCAGTGCAGCGGGAGGGCCTTTTGAG.

CDR3 DNA (partial): TGCGCCAGCAGCTTGGACAGCCATAATCAGCCC. Translated: CASSLDSHNQP. The entire CDR3 reads CASSLDSHNQPQHF. V and J are TRBV5-1 and TRBJ1-5; D is uncertain. The CDR3 goes on 3 residues after the read ends, and that part is filled in from the germline J gene. V was shortened by 0 bases and J by 4 bases, with 8 bases between the two germline ends. CDR3 size: 14 residues. CDR1 is SGHRS, CDR2 YFSETQ, per germline.

About this clone: The CDR3 end is not reached by the read, which stops 3 residues before it; the germline J gene fills it in. The chain uses TRBV6-2 or TRBV6-3 and TRBJ1-5; 12 bases match TRBD1. The CDR3 sequence is 14 residues long. The germline V gene encodes CDR1 MNHEY and CDR2 SVGEGT. V dropped 6 bases and J dropped 4; count of bases not matched to a gene: 1. CDR3 bases read: TGTGCCAGCAGGGGACAGGGGGCTAATCAGCCC. Protein sequence: CASRGQGANQP. The CDR3, in full, reads CASRGQGANQPQHF.

Notes on this clone: Read coverage stops 3 residues before the CDR3 terminus; the germline J gene supplies the remainder. J is TRBJ1-1 and V is TRBV7-9, with TRBD1 matching over 9 bases. The V gene's germline CDR1 is SEHNR and CDR2 FQNEAQ (reference sequence). The J segment lost 1 base and the V segment lost 1 base, leaving 1 base of the junction unmatched. The CDR3 sequence is 15 residues long. CDR3 region: CASSLGQGENTEAFF. Partial CDR3 DNA: TGTGCCAGCAGCTTAGGACAGGGGGAGAACACTGAA.

Regarding this clone: The sequence runs out 3 residues before the end of the CDR3; the remainder is reconstructed from the germline J gene. The J gene is TRBJ2-7, the V gene TRBV13; D perhaps matches TRBD2 (6 bases). This CDR3 is 16 amino acids long. Trimming removed 2 bases from V and 3 bases from J, with 17 bases in between. Germline CDR1 PRHDT, CDR2 FYEKMQ (reference sequence). The CDR3 DNA, read in part, is TGTGCCAGCAGCTTATGGGGTAGCGGAGCTCTCTACGAG. Its translation is CASSLWGSGALYE. The full-length CDR3 reads as CASSLWGSGALYEQYF.

Regarding this clone: Read data end 3 residues before the CDR3 end; the end is taken from the germline J gene. This rearrangement joins TRBV19 to TRBJ2-1; 11 positions agree with TRBD2. Germline V CDR1 and CDR2: LNHDA, SQIVND (reference sequence). V lost 4 bases, J lost 3 bases, and 2 bases stayed unmatched. The CDR3 contains 15 residues. This CDR3 reads CASSNGTSGYNEQFF. CDR3 DNA (partial): TGTGCCAGTAGTAATGGGACTAGCGGCTACAATGAG.

With regard to this clone: The missing CDR3 end, 3 residues past where the read stops, is filled in from the germline J gene. The chain has TRBV7-9 and TRBJ2-5; 8 nucleotides match TRBD1. This CDR3 has 15 residues. The V gene's germline CDR1 is SEHNR and CDR2 FQNEAQ (reference sequence). Losses at the gene ends were 4 bases for V and 5 bases for J; bases not matched to a gene: 9. The CDR3 sequence is CASSSTRTGTETQYF. The CDR3 bases that were read are TGTGCCAGCAGCTCAACACGGACAGGGACGGAGACC.

Comments on this clone: The read comes to an end 3 residues before the CDR3 does, leaving the germline J gene to fill in the end. V usage is TRBV5-7 and J usage is TRBJ2-7; tentative D call: TRBD1 (6 bases). TRBV5-7 falls under the ORF class, with uncertain function. This CDR3 is 14 amino acids long. Trimming shortened V by 4 bases and J by 1 base, and 12 bases separated the two germline ends. The DNA read from the CDR3 is TGTGCCAGCAGCGGACAGCTAATTTCCTACGAG. It translates to CASSGQLISYE. The entire CDR3 reads CASSGQLISYEQYF.

The CDR3 is CASSPGGLGGELFF. Partial CDR3 DNA: TGTGCCAGTAGTCCCGGGGGGCTCGGCGGGGAG. The V and J genes are TRBV19 and TRBJ2-2; D perhaps matches TRBD2 (7 bases). The read stops 3 residues short of the end of the CDR3; the missing end is completed from the germline J gene. Germline V gene lookup returns CDR1 LNHDA and CDR2 SQIVND (reference sequence). The CDR3 spans 14 residues. Trimming removed 5 bases from V and 7 bases from J, with 14 bases in between.

As to this clone: A junction boundary mismatches the germline segment, possibly from a read error. The missing CDR3 end, 3 residues past where the read stops, is filled in from the germline J gene. The V gene is TRBV4-2, the J gene TRBJ1-1, with D perhaps TRBD1 (5 bases). Germline V gene data show CDR1 as LGHNA and CDR2 as YNFKEQ. The CDR3 totals 13 residues. This CDR3 reads CASSHTGNTEAFF. The CDR3 bases that were read are TGCGCCAGCAGCCATACAGGGAACACTGAA.

Of note for this clone: The read is 3 residues too short to cover the CDR3 end, so that end is filled in from the germline J gene. This rearrangement joins TRBV19 to TRBJ2-3; maybe TRBD1 (6 bases). V gave up 7 bases and J gave up 0 bases, with 14 bases separating them. Germline V gives CDR1 LNHDA, CDR2 SQIVND (reference sequence). CDR3 length equals 15 residues. The part of the CDR3 DNA that was read is TGTGCCAGTACCAGGGACACCCTGAGCACAGATACG. Protein: CASTRDTLSTDT. The full CDR3 protein reads CASTRDTLSTDTQYF.

Remarks on this clone: Read sequence stops 3 residues before the CDR3 end, and the germline J gene provides the missing end. This chain joins TRBV7-9 and TRBJ1-2; D unclear. Trimming pared 5 bases from V and 0 bases from J, leaving 10 bases between. The CDR3 is 14 amino acids. Germline V gene data show CDR1 as SEHNR and CDR2 as FQNEAQ (reference sequence). The CDR3 bases that were read are TGTGCCAGCAGCCCTCTAAACGCTAACTATGGC. Amino acids: CASSPLNANYG. The complete CDR3 reads CASSPLNANYGYTF. Full variable domain (rest looked up from reference TRBV7-9 and TRBJ1-2): DTGVSQNPRHKITKRGQNVTFRCDPISEHNRLYWYRQTLGQGPEFLTYFQNEAQLEKSRLLSDRFSAERPKGSFSTLEIQRTEQGDSAMYLCASSPLNANYGYTFGSGTRLTVV.

As for this clone: The CDR3 is cut off 3 residues early in the read; its end comes from the germline J gene. This chain uses TRBV6-1 with TRBJ2-5; unclear D gene. Germline assignment: CDR1 MNHNS and CDR2 SASEGT. V shed 4 bases and J shed 1 base, with 7 bases lying between them. This CDR3 contains 13 residues. The covered CDR3 bases are TGTGCCAGCAGTGGCGACTTCCAAGAGACC. It encodes CASSGDFQET. In full, the CDR3 is CASSGDFQETQYF.